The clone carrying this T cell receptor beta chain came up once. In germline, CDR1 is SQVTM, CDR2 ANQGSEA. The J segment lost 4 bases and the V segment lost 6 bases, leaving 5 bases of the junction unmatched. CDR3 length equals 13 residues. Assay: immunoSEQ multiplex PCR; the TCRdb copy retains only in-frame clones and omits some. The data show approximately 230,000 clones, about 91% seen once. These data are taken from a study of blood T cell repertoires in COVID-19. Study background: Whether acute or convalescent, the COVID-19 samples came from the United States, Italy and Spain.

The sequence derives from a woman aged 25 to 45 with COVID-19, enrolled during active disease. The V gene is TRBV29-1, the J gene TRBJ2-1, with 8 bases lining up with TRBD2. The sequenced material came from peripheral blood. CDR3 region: CSVGTSNYNEQFF. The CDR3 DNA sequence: TGCAGCGTCGGGACTAGTAATTACAATGAGCAGTTCTTC.